What follows describes a single T cell receptor (beta chain). Its antigen has not been determined. One end of the junction fails to match germline, which may point to a read error. TCRbeta-specific cDNA was reverse-transcribed from 500 ng total RNA using a constant-region primer and ProtoScript II reverse transcriptase. Construction of the TCRbeta libraries relied on three nested rounds of multiplex PCR, following a slightly modified ARM-PCR procedure. Each of the first two PCR rounds ran for 9 to 10 cycles using multiplex TRBV1-TRBV30 forward primers together with a Cbeta reverse primer. Sample barcodes and Illumina adapters were added in a final 25-cycle PCR using Deep VentR polymerase. Before sequencing, amplicons between 200 and 500 bp were purified from gel using a QIAquick gel extraction kit. The TCRbeta amplicons were sequenced with 250-bp paired-end reads on an Illumina HiSeq 2500. The paper's processing steps were these. Trimmomatic v0.33 was used to quality-trim the reads, and FLASH v1.2.11 was used to merge paired reads so that full CDR3 sequences could be recovered. V, D and J germline segments were assigned to the rearranged TCRbeta sequences by MiGEC v1.2.1b. Clonotype statistics, along with Shannon-Wiener diversity indices, were calculated using VDJtools v1.0.0. Except for diversity analysis, only the 250 most abundant clonotypes of each sample were used in subsequent analyses to reduce sampling bias. Using fastp at Q25 and MiXCR, TCRdb reprocessed the public reads and kept productive beta chains. Every entry covers one CDR3 protein and lists the most common genes and DNA from its rows. The V and J calls were not made by the authors but by TCRdb's processing. This sample is represented by around 190,000 distinct CDR3 sequences; around 85% of them were singletons. 15% to 20% of the sample rests with the top ten.

This entry comes from a study of tumor-infiltrating lymphocytes in primary liver carcinoma (dated by TCRdb to the late 2010s). Turning to the overall study: Of the five patients (three men and two women, aged 30 to 69 years), four had hepatocellular carcinoma and one had combined HCC and intrahepatic cholangiocarcinoma. A total of approximately 35 specimens from 5 patients underwent TCRbeta repertoire sequencing, comprising 25 tumor regions, 5 adjacent noncancerous liver tissues and 5 peripheral blood samples. Across five regions of each liver tumor, along with adjacent normal tissue and blood, the study brought together TCRbeta repertoire sequencing, expression microarrays and whole-exome sequencing. The five patients had tumors staged T1-T3 N0M0, with maximum diameters ranging from roughly 4.2 to 11 cm. High reproducibility was observed for the technical replicate repertoires, with mean shared-clone rates approximately 0.9 and correlation coefficients above 0.98. Roughly 3.65 to 7.13 million productive TCRbeta reads were obtained per sample, and no significant difference in read depth was found between tissue types. Agilent mRNA microarray profiling was performed on the 25 to 30 tumor region samples to relate TCRbeta repertoire diversity to the local molecular phenotype.

Without any cell sorting, total RNA and DNA were extracted together from around 18-30 mg of bulk tissue using the AllPrep DNA/RNA mini kit. Roughly 5 patients with histopathologically diagnosed primary liver carcinoma underwent surgical resection in China between late 2015 and March 2016. At the time of sampling, the patients had chronic HBV infection and had not received any treatment. Five spatially separated regions were sampled per tumor: superior, inferior, left-lateral and right-lateral poles, plus the tumor centre. Histological examination found more than 90% viable tumor cells in every tumor sample. Pieces of fresh tumor and adjacent tissue were cut in half, with one half kept in RNAlater at -80 degrees C and the other half sent for histology. General findings and caveats noted by the study authors: Because the samples were bulk and unsorted, CD4+ and CD8+ T cell repertoires could not be compared. Only roughly 8-25% of top clones appeared in all five regions of a tumor, which suggests that tumor-infiltrating T cells are spatially heterogeneous. Pairs of tumor regions showed greater repertoire overlap (mean roughly 36%) than tumor-adjacent pairs (roughly 17%) or tumor-blood pairs (around 15%), which is consistent with antigen-driven expansion. Compared with blood, tumors had a significantly larger share of the repertoire taken up by the top 250 clones (p = 0.039). Only five or six patients were included in the study, and the authors note that the findings should be validated in a larger study. Only the TCR beta chain was sequenced, so true repertoire diversity is likely underestimated because unpaired alpha chains were not captured.

The CDR3, cysteine through phenylalanine, is 16 amino acids long. Only CDR3 DNA is held: 48 bases, read in frame from base 1. Taken from the germline V gene, the CDR1 and CDR2 loops are SQVTM and ANQGSEA. Sequenced input: tumor tissue from primary liver carcinoma. This receptor was identified in a man in his forties with primary liver carcinoma and hepatitis B virus infection. The rearrangement combines TRBV29-1 with TRBJ2-1; too little of a D gene remains to name it. The CDR3 protein is CSVNLLDASSSNEQFF. The bases are TGCAGCGTTAATCTTCTGGACGCCAGCTCCTCCAATGAGCAGTTCTTC.